This T cell receptor (beta chain) was recovered during a study of molecular identifiers for immune sequencing clone quantification. The CDR3 length is 13 residues. The germline gives CDR1 SEHNR, CDR2 FQNEAQ (reference sequence). The ends were cut back, 5 bases at V and 5 bases at J, with 12 bases in the middle. This clonotype was detected a few times. TCRdb passed the PCR reads through MiXCR, listing each CDR3 protein once. The sample includes nearly 650,000 distinct CDR3 sequences, around 25% of them seen just once. The chain couples TRBV7-9 to TRBJ2-5; tentative D call: TRBD2 (6 bases). The sample was naive CD8+ T cells from blood, with Jurkat cell RNA spiked in. The subset here: FACS-sorted CD8+CD4-CCR7+CD45RA+ naive T cells. The sequence was collected from a human donor in good health. Some libraries in this study had Jurkat cell RNA spiked in. CDR3 sequence reads: CASSLLREETQYF. Here the CDR3 DNA reads TGTGCCAGCAGCCTCCTCCGGGAGGAGACCCAGTACTTC.